This TCR beta chain was identified in a study of blood T cell repertoires in COVID-19. From germline, CDR1 is SGHTA and CDR2 FQGTGA. This CDR3 contains 17 residues. Germline trimming cut 5 bases from V and 4 bases from J; bases unmatched to any gene: 13. Profiling relied on immunoSEQ multiplex PCR, and the TCRdb table lists in-frame clones only, not all of them. Of roughly 200,000 clones in the sample, about 88% were seen once. Clinical history reported by participants formed the basis on which cohorts were assigned. Two negative PCRs, clearance, or symptom resolution were required of recovered Cohort 3 donors.

This sequence was found in a woman in her thirties who had recovered from COVID-19. The V and J genes are TRBV7-3 and TRBJ2-1; 8 positions match TRBD2. The source material was PBMCs or T cells enriched from blood (not recorded which). The CDR3 region is CASSRYLGSGDYNEQFF. As DNA, the CDR3 is TGTGCCAGCAGCCGATACCTTGGTAGCGGGGATTACAATGAGCAGTTCTTC.